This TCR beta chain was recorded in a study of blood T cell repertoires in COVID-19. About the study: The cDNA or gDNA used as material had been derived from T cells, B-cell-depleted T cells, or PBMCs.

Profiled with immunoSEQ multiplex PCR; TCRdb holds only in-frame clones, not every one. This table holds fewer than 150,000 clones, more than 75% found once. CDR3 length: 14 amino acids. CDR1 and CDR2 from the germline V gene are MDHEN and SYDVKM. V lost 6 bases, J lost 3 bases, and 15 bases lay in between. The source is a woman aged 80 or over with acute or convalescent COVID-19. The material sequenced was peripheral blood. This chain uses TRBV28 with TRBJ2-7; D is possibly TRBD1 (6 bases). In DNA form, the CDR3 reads TGTGCCAGCAGCCGTATTACAGGGTTCTACGAGCAGTACTTC. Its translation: CASSRITGFYEQYF. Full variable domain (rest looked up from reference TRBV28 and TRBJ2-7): DVKVTQSSRYLVKRTGEKVFLECVQDMDHENMFWYRQDPGLGLRLIYFSYDVKMKEKGDIPEGYSVSREKKERFSLILESASTNQTSMYLCASSRITGFYEQYFGPGTRLTVT.